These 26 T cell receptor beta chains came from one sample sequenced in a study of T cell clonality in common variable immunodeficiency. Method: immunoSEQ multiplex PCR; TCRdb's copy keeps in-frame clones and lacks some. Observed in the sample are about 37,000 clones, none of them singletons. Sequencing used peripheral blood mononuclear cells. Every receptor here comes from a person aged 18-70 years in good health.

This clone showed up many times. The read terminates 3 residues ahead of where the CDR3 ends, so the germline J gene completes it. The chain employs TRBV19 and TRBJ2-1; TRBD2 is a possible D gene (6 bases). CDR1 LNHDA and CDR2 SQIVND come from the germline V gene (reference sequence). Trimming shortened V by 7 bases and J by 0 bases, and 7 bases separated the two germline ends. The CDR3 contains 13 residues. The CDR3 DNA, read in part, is TGTGCCAGTACAGCGGGCTCCTACAATGAG. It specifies CASTAGSYNE. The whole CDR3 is CASTAGSYNEQFF.

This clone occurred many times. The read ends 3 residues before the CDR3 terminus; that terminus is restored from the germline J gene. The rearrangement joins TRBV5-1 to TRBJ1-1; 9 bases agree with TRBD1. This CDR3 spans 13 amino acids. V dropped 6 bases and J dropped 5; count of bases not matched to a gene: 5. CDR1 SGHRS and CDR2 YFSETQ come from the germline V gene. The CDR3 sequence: CASTLTGGTEAFF. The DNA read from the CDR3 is TGCGCCAGCACCCTGACAGGGGGGACTGAA.

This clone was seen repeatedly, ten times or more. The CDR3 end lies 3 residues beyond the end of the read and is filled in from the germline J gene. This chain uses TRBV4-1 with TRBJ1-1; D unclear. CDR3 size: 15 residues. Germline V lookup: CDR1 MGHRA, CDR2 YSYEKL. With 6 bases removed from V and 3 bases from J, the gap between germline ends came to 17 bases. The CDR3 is CASRVLAGVDTEAFF. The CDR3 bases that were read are TGCGCCAGCAGGGTTCTTGCGGGTGTGGACACTGAA.

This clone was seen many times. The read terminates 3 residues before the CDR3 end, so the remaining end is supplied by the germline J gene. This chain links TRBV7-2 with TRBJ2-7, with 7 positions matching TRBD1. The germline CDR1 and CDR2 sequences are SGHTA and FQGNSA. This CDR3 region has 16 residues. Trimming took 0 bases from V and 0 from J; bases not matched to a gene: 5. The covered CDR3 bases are TGTGCCAGCAGCTTAGCCGGGACAGATATCTCCTACGAG. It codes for CASSLAGTDISYE. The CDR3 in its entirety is CASSLAGTDISYEQYF.

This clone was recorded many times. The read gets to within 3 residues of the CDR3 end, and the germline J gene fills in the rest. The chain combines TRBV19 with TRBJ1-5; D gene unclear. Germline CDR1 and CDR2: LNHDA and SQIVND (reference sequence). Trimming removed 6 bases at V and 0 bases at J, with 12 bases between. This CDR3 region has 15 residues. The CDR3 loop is CASSGGDNSNQPQHF. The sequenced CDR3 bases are TGTGCCAGTAGCGGTGGAGACAATAGCAATCAGCCC.

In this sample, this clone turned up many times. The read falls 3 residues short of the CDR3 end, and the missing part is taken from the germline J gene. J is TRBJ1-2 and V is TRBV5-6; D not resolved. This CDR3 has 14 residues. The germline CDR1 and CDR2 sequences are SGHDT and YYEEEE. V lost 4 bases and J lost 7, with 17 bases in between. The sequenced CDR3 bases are TGTGCCAGCAGCCCAAAGGTAGCCAGAGGTGGC. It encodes CASSPKVARGG. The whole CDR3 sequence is CASSPKVARGGYTF.

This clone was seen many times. The CDR3 is CASSESKAGFYNEQFF. The sequenced CDR3 bases are TGCGCCAGCAGTGAGTCTAAAGCGGGGTTCTACAATGAG. V usage is TRBV10-1 and J usage is TRBJ2-1; 7 bases are a match to TRBD2. The read comes to an end 3 residues before the CDR3 does, leaving the germline J gene to fill in the end. CDR1 and CDR2 (germline): WNHNN, SYGVQD (reference sequence). Losses at the gene ends were 0 bases for V and 3 bases for J; bases not matched to a gene: 5. The CDR3 consists of 16 residues.

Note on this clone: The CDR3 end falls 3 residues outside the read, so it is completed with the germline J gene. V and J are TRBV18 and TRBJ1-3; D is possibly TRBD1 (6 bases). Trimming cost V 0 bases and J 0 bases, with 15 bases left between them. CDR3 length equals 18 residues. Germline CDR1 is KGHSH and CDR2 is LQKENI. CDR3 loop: CASSPPVFGGPSGNTIYF. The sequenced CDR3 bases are TGTGCCAGCTCACCACCGGTTTTTGGGGGCCCCTCTGGAAACACC.

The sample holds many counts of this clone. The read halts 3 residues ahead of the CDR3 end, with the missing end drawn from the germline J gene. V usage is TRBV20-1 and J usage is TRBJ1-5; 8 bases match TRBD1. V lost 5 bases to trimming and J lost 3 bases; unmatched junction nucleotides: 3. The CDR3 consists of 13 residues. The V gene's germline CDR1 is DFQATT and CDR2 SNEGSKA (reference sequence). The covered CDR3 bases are TGCAGTGCTCGACAGGGGTTCAATCAGCCC. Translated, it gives CSARQGFNQP. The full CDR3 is CSARQGFNQPQHF.

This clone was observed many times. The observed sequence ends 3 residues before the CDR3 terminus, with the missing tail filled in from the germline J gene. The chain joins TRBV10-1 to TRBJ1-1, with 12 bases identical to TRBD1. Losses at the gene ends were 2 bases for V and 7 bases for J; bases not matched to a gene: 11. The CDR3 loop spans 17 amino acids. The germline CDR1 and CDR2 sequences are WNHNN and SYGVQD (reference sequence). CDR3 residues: CASSERRGTGGTVEAFF. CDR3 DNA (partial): TGCGCCAGCAGTGAGCGTCGGGGGACAGGGGGCACTGTTGAA.

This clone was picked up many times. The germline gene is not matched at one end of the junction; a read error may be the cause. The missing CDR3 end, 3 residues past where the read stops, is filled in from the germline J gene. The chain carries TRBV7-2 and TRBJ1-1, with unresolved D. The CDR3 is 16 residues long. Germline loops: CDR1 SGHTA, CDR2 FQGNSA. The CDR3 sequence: CASNLAHQRLNTEAFF. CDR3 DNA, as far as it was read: TGTGCCAGCAACTTAGCTCATCAGAGATTGAACACTGAA.

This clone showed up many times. CDR3 in amino acids: CAWSVLQVGEQYF. CDR3 DNA (partial): TGTGCCTGGAGTGTACTCCAGGTGGGCGAG. This chain links TRBV30 with TRBJ2-7; D call uncertain. With the read ending 3 residues before the CDR3 end, the germline J gene is used to fill in that end. The CDR3 extends over 13 amino acids. CDR1 GTSNPN and CDR2 SVGIG come from the germline V gene (reference sequence). Trimming shortened V by 0 bases and J by 6 bases, and 12 bases separated the two germline ends.

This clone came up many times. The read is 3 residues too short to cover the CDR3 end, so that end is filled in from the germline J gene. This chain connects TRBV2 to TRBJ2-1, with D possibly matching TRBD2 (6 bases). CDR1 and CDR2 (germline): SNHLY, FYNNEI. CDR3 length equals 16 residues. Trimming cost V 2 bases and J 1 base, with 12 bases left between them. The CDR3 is CASSEPGLLSYNEQFF. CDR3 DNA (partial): TGTGCCAGCAGTGAACCCGGACTACTTTCCTACAATGAG.

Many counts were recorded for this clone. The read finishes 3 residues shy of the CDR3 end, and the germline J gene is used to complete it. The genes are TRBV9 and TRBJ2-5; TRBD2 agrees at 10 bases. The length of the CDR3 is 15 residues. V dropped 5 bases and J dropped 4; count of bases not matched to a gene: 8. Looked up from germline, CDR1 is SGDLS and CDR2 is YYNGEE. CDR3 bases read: TGTGCCAGCAGTGATAGCGGGAGGATTGGAGAGACC. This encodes CASSDSGRIGET. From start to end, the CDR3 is CASSDSGRIGETQYF.

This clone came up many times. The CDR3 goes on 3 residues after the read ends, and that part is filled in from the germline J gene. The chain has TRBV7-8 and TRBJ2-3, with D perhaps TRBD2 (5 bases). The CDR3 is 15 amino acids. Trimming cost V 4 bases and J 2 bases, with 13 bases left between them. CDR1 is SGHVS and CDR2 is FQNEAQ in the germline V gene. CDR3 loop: CASSSVERFTDTQYF. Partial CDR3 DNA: TGTGCCAGCAGCTCCGTGGAGCGGTTCACAGATACG.

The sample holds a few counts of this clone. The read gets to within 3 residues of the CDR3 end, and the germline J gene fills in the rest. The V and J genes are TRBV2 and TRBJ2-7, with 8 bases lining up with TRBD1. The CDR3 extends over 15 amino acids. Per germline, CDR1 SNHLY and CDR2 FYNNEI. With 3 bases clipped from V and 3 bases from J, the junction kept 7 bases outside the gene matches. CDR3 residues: CASSDRGRDSYEQYF. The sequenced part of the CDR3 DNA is TGTGCCAGCAGTGACAGGGGGCGGGATAGCTACGAG.

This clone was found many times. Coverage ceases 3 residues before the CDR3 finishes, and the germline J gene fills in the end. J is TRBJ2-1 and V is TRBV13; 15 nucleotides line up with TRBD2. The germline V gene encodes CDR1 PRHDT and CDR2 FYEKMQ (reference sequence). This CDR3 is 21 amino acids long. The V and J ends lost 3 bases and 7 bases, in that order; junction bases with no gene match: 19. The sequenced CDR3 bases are TGTGCCAGCAGCTTTCATATAGGAACAGAATGGACTAGCGGGAGGGCTAATGAG. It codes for CASSFHIGTEWTSGRANE. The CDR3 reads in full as CASSFHIGTEWTSGRANEQFF. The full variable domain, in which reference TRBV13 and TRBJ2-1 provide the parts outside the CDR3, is AAGVIQSPRHLIKEKRETATLKCYPIPRHDTVYWYQQGPGQDPQFLISFYEKMQSDKGSIPDRFSAQQFSDYHSELNMSSLELGDSALYFCASSFHIGTEWTSGRANEQFFGPGTRLTVL.

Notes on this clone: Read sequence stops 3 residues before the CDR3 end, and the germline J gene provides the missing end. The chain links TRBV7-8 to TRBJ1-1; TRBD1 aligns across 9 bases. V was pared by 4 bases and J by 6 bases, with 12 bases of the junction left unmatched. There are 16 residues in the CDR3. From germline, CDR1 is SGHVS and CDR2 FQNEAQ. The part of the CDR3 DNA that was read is TGTGCCAGCAGCTCGGGGGCCGGGACAGGGTATCCTGAA. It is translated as CASSSGAGTGYPE. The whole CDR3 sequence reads CASSSGAGTGYPEAFF.

This CDR3 reads CASSYGTSGNGNEQFF. The DNA read from the CDR3 is TGCGCCAGCAGCTATGGGACTAGCGGGAATGGCAATGAG. This chain uses TRBV5-1 with TRBJ2-1; TRBD2 matches at 13 bases. The read is 3 residues too short to cover the CDR3 end, so that end is filled in from the germline J gene. Germline assignment: CDR1 SGHRS and CDR2 YFSETQ. The CDR3 has 16 amino acids. V lost 3 bases to trimming and J lost 6 bases; unmatched junction nucleotides: 6.

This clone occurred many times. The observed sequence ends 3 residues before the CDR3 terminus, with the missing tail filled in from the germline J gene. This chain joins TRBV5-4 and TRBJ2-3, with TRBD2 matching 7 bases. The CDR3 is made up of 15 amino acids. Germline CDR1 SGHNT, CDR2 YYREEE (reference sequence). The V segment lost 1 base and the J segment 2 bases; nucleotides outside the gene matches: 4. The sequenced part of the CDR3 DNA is TGTGCCAGCAGCTTGCAGGGACTACACACAGATACG. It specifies CASSLQGLHTDT. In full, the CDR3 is CASSLQGLHTDTQYF. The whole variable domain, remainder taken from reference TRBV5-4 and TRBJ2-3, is ETGVTQSPTHLIKTRGQQVTLRCSSQSGHNTVSWYQQALGQGPQFIFQYYREEENGRGNFPPRFSGLQFPNYSSELNVNALELDDSALYLCASSLQGLHTDTQYFGPGTRLTVL.

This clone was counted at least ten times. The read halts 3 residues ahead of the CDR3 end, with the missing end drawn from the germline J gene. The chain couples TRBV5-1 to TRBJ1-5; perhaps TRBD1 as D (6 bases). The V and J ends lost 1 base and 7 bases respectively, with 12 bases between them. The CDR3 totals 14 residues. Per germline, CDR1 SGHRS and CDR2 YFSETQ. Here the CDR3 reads CASSLSGEGQPQHF. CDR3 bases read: TGCGCCAGCAGCTTGTCAGGGGAGGGACAGCCC.

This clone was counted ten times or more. CDR3 loop: CASSSNRDRAYGYTF. The covered CDR3 bases are TGTGCCAGTAGTTCCAACCGGGACAGGGCCTATGGC. V usage is TRBV19 and J usage is TRBJ1-2; 9 bases are shared with TRBD1. The read falls 3 residues short of the CDR3 end, and the missing part is taken from the germline J gene. The CDR3 is 15 amino acids. Per the germline V gene, CDR1 is LNHDA and CDR2 is SQIVND (reference sequence). Germline trimming cut 5 bases from V and 4 bases from J; bases unmatched to any gene: 8.

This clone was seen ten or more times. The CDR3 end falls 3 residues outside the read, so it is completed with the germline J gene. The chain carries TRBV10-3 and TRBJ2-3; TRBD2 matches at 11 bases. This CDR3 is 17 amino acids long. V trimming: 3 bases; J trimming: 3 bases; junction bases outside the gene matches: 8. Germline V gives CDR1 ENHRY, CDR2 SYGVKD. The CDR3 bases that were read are TGTGCCATCAGTGATATGACTAGCGGGAAAGCAACAGATACG. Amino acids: CAISDMTSGKATDT. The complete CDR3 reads CAISDMTSGKATDTQYF.

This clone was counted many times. The CDR3 spells CASSLLHTQILAQYF. CDR3 bases read: TGTGCCAGCAGCCTATTACACACACAGATTTTGGCG. V is TRBV11-2 and J is TRBJ2-3; no reliable D call. The read ends 3 residues before the CDR3 terminus; that terminus is restored from the germline J gene. Per the germline V gene, CDR1 is SGHAT and CDR2 is FQNNGV. The CDR3 sequence is 15 residues long.

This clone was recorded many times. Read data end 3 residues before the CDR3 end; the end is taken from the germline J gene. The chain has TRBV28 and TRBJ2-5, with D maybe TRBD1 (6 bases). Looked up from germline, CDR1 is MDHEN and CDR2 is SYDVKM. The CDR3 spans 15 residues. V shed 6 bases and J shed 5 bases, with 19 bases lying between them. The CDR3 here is CASRALGRGSETQYF. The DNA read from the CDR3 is TGTGCCAGCAGAGCGTTGGGCAGGGGATCGGAGACC.

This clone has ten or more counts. Incomplete CDR3 DNA: TGTGCCAGTAGTTTCGACAGGGGGAGGACTGAA. It specifies CASSFDRGRTE. In full, the CDR3 is CASSFDRGRTEAFF. V gene TRBV19 combines with J gene TRBJ1-1; 9 bases agree with TRBD1. The missing CDR3 end, 3 residues past where the read stops, is filled in from the germline J gene. J gave up 5 bases and V 5 bases, and 6 bases lay outside the gene matches. This CDR3 is built from 14 residues. The germline CDR1 and CDR2 sequences are LNHDA and SQIVND (reference sequence).